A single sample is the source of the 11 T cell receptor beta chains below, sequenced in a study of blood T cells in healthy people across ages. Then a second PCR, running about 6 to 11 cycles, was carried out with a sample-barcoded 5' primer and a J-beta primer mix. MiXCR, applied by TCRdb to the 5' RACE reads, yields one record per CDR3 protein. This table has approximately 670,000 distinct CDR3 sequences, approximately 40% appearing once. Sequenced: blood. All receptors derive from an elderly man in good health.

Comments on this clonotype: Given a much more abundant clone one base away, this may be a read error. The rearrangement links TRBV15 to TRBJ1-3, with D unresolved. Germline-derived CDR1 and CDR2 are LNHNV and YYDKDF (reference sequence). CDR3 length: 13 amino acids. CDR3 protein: CAISDTAGNTIYF. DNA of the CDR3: TGTGCCATCAGCGATACAGCTGGAAACACCATATATTTT.

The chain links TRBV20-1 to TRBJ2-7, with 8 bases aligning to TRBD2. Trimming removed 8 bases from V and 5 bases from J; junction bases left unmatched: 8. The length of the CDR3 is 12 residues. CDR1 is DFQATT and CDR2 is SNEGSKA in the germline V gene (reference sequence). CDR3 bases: TGCAGTCGACTAGCGTTATATAACGAGCAGTACTTC. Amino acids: CSRLALYNEQYF.

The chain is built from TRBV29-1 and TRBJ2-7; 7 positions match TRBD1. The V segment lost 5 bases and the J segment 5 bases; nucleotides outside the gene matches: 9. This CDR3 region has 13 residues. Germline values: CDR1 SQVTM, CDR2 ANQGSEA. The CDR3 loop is CSVNKGARNEQYF. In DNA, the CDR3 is TGCAGCGTTAATAAGGGGGCGCGGAACGAGCAGTACTTC.

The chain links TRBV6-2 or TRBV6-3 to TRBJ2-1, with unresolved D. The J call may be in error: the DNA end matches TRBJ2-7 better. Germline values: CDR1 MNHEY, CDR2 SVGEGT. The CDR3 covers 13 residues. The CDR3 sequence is CASSSRLSNEQYF. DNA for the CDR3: TGTGCCAGCAGTTCGAGACTGTCTAATGAGCAGTACTTC.

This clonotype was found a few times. Here the CDR3 reads CSVEGSSHEQYF. CDR3 coding DNA: TGCAGCGTTGAGGGTAGCTCTCATGAGCAGTACTTC. The V call is TRBV29-1, the J call TRBJ2-5, with D uncertain. Germline V gene sequence: CDR1 SQVTM, CDR2 ANQGSEA. The V end was cut by 3 bases, the J end by 11 bases, with 16 bases between. The CDR3 is made up of 12 amino acids.

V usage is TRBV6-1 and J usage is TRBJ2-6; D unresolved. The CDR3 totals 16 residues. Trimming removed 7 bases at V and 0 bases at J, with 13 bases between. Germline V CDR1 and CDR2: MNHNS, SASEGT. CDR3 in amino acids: CASTIRQLSGANVLTF. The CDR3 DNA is TGTGCCAGCACCATTAGACAACTCTCTGGGGCCAACGTCCTGACTTTC.

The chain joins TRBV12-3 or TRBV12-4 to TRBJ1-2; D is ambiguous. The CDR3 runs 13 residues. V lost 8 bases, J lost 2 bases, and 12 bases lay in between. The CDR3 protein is CASQEDLNYGYTF. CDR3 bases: TGTGCCAGCCAAGAGGACCTCAACTATGGCTACACCTTC.

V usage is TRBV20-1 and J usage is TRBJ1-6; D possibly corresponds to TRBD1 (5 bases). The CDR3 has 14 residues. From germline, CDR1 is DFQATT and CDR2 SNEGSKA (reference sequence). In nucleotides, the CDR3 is TGCAGCGCGTCGGGGGACGGCGATAATTCACCCCTCCACTTT. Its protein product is CSASGDGDNSPLHF.

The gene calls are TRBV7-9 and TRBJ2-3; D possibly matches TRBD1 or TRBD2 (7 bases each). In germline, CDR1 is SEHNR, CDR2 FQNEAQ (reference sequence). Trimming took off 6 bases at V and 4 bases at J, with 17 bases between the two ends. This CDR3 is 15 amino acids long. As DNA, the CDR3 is TGTGCCAGCAGTGTACGACAGGGAGGGCCAGATACGCAGTATTTT. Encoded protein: CASSVRQGGPDTQYF.

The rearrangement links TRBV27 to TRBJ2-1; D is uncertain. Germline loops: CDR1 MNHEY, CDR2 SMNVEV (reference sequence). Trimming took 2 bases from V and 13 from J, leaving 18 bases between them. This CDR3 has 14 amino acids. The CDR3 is CASSLSPASSEQFF. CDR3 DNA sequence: TGTGCCAGCAGTTTAAGCCCGGCATCGAGTGAACAGTTCTTC.

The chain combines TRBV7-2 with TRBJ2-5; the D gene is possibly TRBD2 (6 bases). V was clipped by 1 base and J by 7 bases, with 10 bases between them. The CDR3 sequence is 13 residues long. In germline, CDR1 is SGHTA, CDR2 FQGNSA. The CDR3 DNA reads TGTGCCAGCAGCTTAGTGGAGGGAGGGACCCAGTACTTC. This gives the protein CASSLVEGGTQYF. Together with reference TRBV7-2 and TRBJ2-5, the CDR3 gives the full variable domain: GAGVSQSPSNKVTEKGKDVELRCDPISGHTALYWYRQSLGQGLEFLIYFQGNSAPDKSGLPSDRFSAERTGGSVSTLTIQRTQQEDSAVYLCASSLVEGGTQYFGPGTRLLVL.